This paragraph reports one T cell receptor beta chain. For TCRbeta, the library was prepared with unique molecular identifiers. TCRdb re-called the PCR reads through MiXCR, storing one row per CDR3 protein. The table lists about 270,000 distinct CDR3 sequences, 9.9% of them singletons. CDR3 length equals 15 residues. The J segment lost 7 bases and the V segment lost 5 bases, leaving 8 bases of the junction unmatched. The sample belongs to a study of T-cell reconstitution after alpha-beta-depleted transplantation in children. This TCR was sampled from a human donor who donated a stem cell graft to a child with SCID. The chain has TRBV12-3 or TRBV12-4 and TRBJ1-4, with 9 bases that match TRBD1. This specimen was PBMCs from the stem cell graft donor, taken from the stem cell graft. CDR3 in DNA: TGTGCCAGCAGTCCCCACAGGGGGCTTTCTGAAAAACTGTTTTTT. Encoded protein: CASSPHRGLSEKLFF.